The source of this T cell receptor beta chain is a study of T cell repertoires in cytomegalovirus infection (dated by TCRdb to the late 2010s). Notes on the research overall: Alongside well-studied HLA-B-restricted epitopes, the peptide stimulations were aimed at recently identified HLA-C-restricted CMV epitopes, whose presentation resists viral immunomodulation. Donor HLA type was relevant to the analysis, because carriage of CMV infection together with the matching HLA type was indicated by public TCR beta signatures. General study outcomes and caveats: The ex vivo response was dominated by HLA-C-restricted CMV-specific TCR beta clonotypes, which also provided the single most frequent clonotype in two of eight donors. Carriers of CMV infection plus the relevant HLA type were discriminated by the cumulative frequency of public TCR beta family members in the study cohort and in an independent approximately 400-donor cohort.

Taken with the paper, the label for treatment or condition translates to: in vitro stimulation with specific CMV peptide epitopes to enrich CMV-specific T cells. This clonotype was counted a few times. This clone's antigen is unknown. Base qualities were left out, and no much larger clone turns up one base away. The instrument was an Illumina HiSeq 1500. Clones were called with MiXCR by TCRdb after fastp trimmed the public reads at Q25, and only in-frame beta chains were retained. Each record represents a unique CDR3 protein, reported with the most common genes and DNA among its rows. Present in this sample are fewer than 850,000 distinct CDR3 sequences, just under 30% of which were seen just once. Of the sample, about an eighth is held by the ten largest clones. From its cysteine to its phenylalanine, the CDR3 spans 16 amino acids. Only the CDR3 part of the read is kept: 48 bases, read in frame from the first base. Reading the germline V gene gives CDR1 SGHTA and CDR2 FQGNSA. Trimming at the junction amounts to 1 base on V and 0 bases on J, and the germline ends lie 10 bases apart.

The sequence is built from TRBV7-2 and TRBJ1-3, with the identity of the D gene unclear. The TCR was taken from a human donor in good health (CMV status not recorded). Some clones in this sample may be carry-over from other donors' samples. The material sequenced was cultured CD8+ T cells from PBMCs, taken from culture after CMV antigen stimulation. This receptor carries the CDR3 CASSLGGRYSGNTIYF. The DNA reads TGTGCCAGCAGCTTAGGTGGACGTTACTCTGGAAACACCATATATTTT.